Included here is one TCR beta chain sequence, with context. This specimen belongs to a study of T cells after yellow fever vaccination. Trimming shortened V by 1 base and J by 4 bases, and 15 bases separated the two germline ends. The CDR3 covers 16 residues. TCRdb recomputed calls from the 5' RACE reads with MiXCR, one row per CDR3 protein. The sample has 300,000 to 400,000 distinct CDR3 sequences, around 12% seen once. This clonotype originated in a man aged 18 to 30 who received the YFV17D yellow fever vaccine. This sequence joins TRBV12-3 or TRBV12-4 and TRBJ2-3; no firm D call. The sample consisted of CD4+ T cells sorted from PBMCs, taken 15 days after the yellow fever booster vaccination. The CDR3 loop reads CASSLERLESADTQYF. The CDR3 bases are TGTGCCAGCAGTTTAGAGCGCCTGGAGAGCGCAGATACGCAGTATTTT.